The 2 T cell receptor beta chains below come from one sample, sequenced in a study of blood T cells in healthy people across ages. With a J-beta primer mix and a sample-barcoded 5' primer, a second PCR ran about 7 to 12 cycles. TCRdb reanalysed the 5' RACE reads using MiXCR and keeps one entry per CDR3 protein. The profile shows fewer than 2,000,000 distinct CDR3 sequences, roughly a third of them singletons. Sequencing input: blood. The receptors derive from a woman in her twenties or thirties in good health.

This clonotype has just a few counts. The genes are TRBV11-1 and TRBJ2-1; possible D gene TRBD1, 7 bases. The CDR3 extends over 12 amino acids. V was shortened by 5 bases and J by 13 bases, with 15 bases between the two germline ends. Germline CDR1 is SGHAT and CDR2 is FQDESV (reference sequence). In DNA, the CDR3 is TGTGCCAGCAGCCCCCGACAGGGAGGCCAGTTCTTC. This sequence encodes CASSPRQGGQFF.

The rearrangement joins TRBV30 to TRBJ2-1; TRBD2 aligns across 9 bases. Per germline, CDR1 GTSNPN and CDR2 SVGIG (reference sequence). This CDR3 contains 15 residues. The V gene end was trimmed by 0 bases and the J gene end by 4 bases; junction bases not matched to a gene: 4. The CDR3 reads CAWSVRAGGYNEQFF. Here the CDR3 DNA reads TGTGCCTGGAGTGTACGAGCGGGAGGTTACAATGAGCAGTTCTTC.